This entry concerns a single T cell receptor (beta chain). Its antigen is not known. Data came from immunoSEQ multiplex PCR; TCRdb stores just in-frame clones and leaves some out. The table has about 25,000 clones, 75% to 85% seen once. Trimming left V 5 bases short and J 0 bases short, with 11 bases between. Germline V gene data show CDR1 as SGHTA and CDR2 as FQGTGA. The CDR3 consists of 16 residues. These data belong to a study of cytotoxic CD8 clonotypes in ibrutinib-treated CLL. Overall study: The cohort had around 10 relapsed/refractory and around 14 treatment-naive patients, some 17 IGHV unmutated. Whole-study findings and limits: Public clonotypes, rarely seen, contracted or held steady on treatment. At progression, clonality fell back toward baseline after rising at ibrutinib response.

This chain links TRBV7-3 with TRBJ2-6, with a tentative D call TRBD2 (5 bases). The sequence was collected from a human donor with chronic lymphocytic leukemia. The sample here was PBMCs, taken after 24 months of ibrutinib treatment. This CDR3 reads CASSPIGVSGANVLTF. CDR3 nucleotide sequence: TGTGCCAGCAGCCCCATCGGGGTCTCTGGGGCCAACGTCCTGACTTTC.